These 27 T cell receptor beta chains were all obtained from the same sample, sequenced in a study of shared clonotypes between healthy human individuals. This table comes from immunoSEQ multiplex PCR, and its TCRdb copy is limited to in-frame clones, with some not included. The repertoire holds 450,000 to 500,000 clones, with approximately 84% as singletons. The sample consisted of PBMCs. Receptor source: a woman between 40 and 55 years old in good health. Some clones in this sample may be carry-over from other donors' samples.

The chain uses TRBV25-1 and TRBJ2-2; possible D gene TRBD1, 5 bases. The CDR3 covers 13 residues. The germline V gene encodes CDR1 MGHDK and CDR2 SYGVNS. V gave up 6 bases and J gave up 2 bases, with 7 bases separating them. The CDR3: CASSRVNTGELFF. The CDR3 DNA sequence: TGTGCCAGCAGCAGGGTAAACACCGGGGAGCTGTTTTTT.

With respect to this clone: Since a far larger clone is one base different, this is likely a read error. The CDR3 loop reads CASSLEVTHTDTQYF. For the CDR3, the DNA is TGTGCCAGCAGCTTAGAAGTGACTCACACAGATACGCAGTATTTT. The chain has TRBV11-2 and TRBJ2-3; no clear D gene. The V gene's germline CDR1 is SGHAT and CDR2 FQNNGV. The CDR3 has 15 residues. With 0 bases removed from V and 2 bases from J, the gap between germline ends came to 9 bases.

The rearrangement links TRBV7-9 to TRBJ2-5, with D perhaps TRBD2 (6 bases). The CDR3 contains 17 residues. V lost 3 bases to trimming and J lost 3 bases, with 20 bases between them. Germline V gene lookup returns CDR1 SEHNR and CDR2 FQNEAQ (reference sequence). The CDR3 DNA sequence: TGTGCCAGCAGCTTTCCGACCCAGGGAGGAGGGAAAGAGACCCAGTACTTC. Its translation: CASSFPTQGGGKETQYF.

This clone has a single count. The chain has TRBV6-6 and TRBJ2-7; D is unclear. CDR3 size: 12 residues. Germline V gene lookup returns CDR1 MNHNY and CDR2 SVGAGI (reference sequence). The V end was cut by 5 bases, the J end by 7 bases, with 12 bases between. The CDR3 DNA follows: TGTGCCAGCAGTCCGGACCTTGGGGAGCAGTACTTC. Its protein product is CASSPDLGEQYF.

This chain connects TRBV7-9 to TRBJ1-4; D is unclear. This CDR3 is built from 16 residues. V was trimmed by 2 bases and J by 0 bases, leaving 10 bases between them. Germline V CDR1 and CDR2: SEHNR, FQNEAQ (reference sequence). CDR3 in DNA: TGTGCCAGCAGCTTAAATCCTCCTGCAACTAATGAAAAACTGTTTTTT. Its protein product is CASSLNPPATNEKLFF.

The chain links TRBV28 to TRBJ2-1; D gene uncertain. In germline, CDR1 is MDHEN, CDR2 SYDVKM. The CDR3 consists of 14 residues. V lost 4 bases to trimming and J lost 8 bases, with 15 bases between them. Written as DNA, the CDR3 is TGTGCCAGCAGTTGGTCCCTAGGTGCGGATGAGCAGTTCTTC. Protein: CASSWSLGADEQFF. The complete variable domain, with remaining parts taken from reference TRBV28 and TRBJ2-1, reads DVKVTQSSRYLVKRTGEKVFLECVQDMDHENMFWYRQDPGLGLRLIYFSYDVKMKEKGDIPEGYSVSREKKERFSLILESASTNQTSMYLCASSWSLGADEQFFGPGTRLTVL.

Remarks on this clone: It differs at one base from a far larger clone, so likely a read error. The CDR3, as DNA: TGCGCCAGCAGTTACCACAGACAGCCCCAGCATTTT. It translates to CASSYHRQPQHF. The chain carries TRBV10-2 and TRBJ1-5, with D hard to call. V shed 5 bases and J shed 7 bases, with 9 bases lying between them. Germline V gene lookup returns CDR1 WSHSY and CDR2 SAAADI. This CDR3 region has 12 residues.

On this clone: The likely explanation is a read error, given a far larger clone one base away. This chain links TRBV27 with TRBJ1-1; TRBD1 might be the D (5 bases). Looked up from germline, CDR1 is MNHEY and CDR2 is SMNVEV (reference sequence). The CDR3 loop spans 15 amino acids. The CDR3 loop is CAGSLSQGLGTEAFF. CDR3 sequence (DNA): TGTGCCGGCAGTTTATCCCAGGGTTTGGGTACTGAAGCTTTCTTT.

The chain is built from TRBV2 and TRBJ1-1; no definite D call. This CDR3 comprises 14 residues. Trimming left V 5 bases short and J 0 bases short, with 10 bases between. The germline V gene encodes CDR1 SNHLY and CDR2 FYNNEI. In nucleotides, the CDR3 is TGTGCCAGCAGTCAGATCCCTATGAACACTGAAGCTTTCTTT. Its translation is CASSQIPMNTEAFF.

The J gene is TRBJ2-3, the V gene TRBV2; no clear D. The V end was cut by 5 bases, the J end by 0 bases, with 9 bases between. In germline, CDR1 is SNHLY, CDR2 FYNNEI. The CDR3 covers 14 residues. CDR3 DNA: TGTGCCAGCAGTACCACTTCTAGCACAGATACGCAGTATTTT. Translation: CASSTTSSTDTQYF. Based on the CDR3 plus reference TRBV2 and TRBJ2-3, the full variable domain is EPEVTQTPSHQVTQMGQEVILRCVPISNHLYFYWYRQILGQKVEFLVSFYNNEISEKSEIFDDQFSVERPDGSNFTLKIRSTKLEDSAMYFCASSTTSSTDTQYFGPGTRLTVL.

This rearrangement joins TRBV6-4 to TRBJ2-2; weak D call: TRBD1 (6 bases). V lost 0 bases and J lost 0, with 8 bases in between. Germline loops: CDR1 MRHNA, CDR2 SNTAGT. The CDR3 runs 16 residues. The CDR3 loop is CASSDSTGSNTGELFF. The CDR3 nucleotides read TGTGCCAGCAGTGACTCAACAGGGTCGAACACCGGGGAGCTGTTTTTT.

This clone has just one count. The chain links TRBV15 to TRBJ2-5; no firm D call. Germline values: CDR1 LNHNV, CDR2 YYDKDF (reference sequence). The CDR3 spans 12 residues. The V end was cut by 6 bases, the J end by 5 bases, with 10 bases between. The CDR3 DNA is TGTGCCACCAGTTATCGGCCTGAGACCCAGTACTTC. Translated: CATSYRPETQYF.

The V gene is TRBV5-1, the J gene TRBJ1-4, with 7 bases matching TRBD1. V was clipped by 1 base and J by 7 bases; unmatched bases: 4. The CDR3 length is 14 residues. Germline V gene lookup returns CDR1 SGHRS and CDR2 YFSETQ. The CDR3 reads CASSLRQGGEKLFF. Written as DNA, the CDR3 is TGCGCCAGCAGCTTGCGTCAGGGGGGTGAAAAACTGTTTTTT.

Points on this clone: With a far larger clone one base away, a read error is the likely cause. The chain uses TRBV10-3 and TRBJ1-1; maybe TRBD1 (6 bases). The V end lost 6 bases, the J end lost 2 bases, and 16 bases lay between the germline ends. This CDR3 is 15 amino acids long. CDR1 and CDR2 (germline): ENHRY, SYGVKD. The CDR3 bases are TGTGCCATCAGGGTACGACAGGCCACTAACACTGAAGCTTTCTTT. This sequence encodes CAIRVRQATNTEAFF.

The V gene is TRBV19, the J gene TRBJ2-1; TRBD2 might be the D (5 bases). Germline V lookup: CDR1 LNHDA, CDR2 SQIVND (reference sequence). The CDR3 loop spans 15 amino acids. Trimming removed 3 bases at V and 5 bases at J, with 14 bases between. This CDR3 is CASSMQLGSHNEQFF. CDR3 nucleotides: TGTGCCAGTAGTATGCAACTAGGAAGTCACAATGAGCAGTTCTTC.

This chain uses TRBV7-3 with TRBJ2-3, with D perhaps assigned TRBD1 or TRBD2 (5 bases each). This CDR3 is 16 amino acids long. The V gene's germline CDR1 is SGHTA and CDR2 FQGTGA. Trimming took 4 bases from V and 0 from J, leaving 14 bases between them. The CDR3 DNA reads as TGTGCCAGCAGCTCCCTCGGGACCCATAGCACAGATACGCAGTATTTT. This sequence encodes CASSSLGTHSTDTQYF.

The gene calls are TRBV19 and TRBJ1-5; tentative D call: TRBD1 (5 bases). Trimming cost V 3 bases and J 6 bases, with 15 bases left between them. This CDR3 contains 15 residues. The germline gives CDR1 LNHDA, CDR2 SQIVND (reference sequence). CDR3 sequence: CASSIGAGIGQPQHF. DNA of the CDR3: TGTGCCAGTAGTATCGGGGCAGGGATCGGTCAGCCCCAGCATTTT.

Concerning this clone: With a far larger clone one base away, a read error is the likely cause. This chain links TRBV6-6 with TRBJ2-5; TRBD2 is a possible D gene (6 bases). Germline V gives CDR1 MNHNY, CDR2 SVGAGI (reference sequence). Trimming stripped 0 bases from V and 5 bases from J, with 13 bases between. CDR3 length: 15 residues. The DNA for the CDR3 is TGTGCCAGCAGTTACTCGACGGAGGGAGTGGAGACCCAGTACTTC. Protein product: CASSYSTEGVETQYF.

This clone was counted a single time. V usage is TRBV7-3 and J usage is TRBJ2-4; TRBD2 matches 10 bases. In germline, CDR1 is SGHTA, CDR2 FQGTGA. CDR3 length: 15 residues. V lost 2 bases and J lost 9; bases outside the gene matches: 7. The CDR3 nucleotides are TGTGCCAGCAGCTTACAAGCGGGAGGGCAGGGCATTCAGTACTTC. It codes for CASSLQAGGQGIQYF. Combining the CDR3 with reference TRBV7-3 and TRBJ2-4 gives the whole variable domain GAGVSQTPSNKVTEKGKYVELRCDPISGHTALYWYRQSLGQGPEFLIYFQGTGAADDSGLPNDRFFAVRPEGSVSTLKIQRTERGDSAVYLCASSLQAGGQGIQYFGAGTRLSVL.

The V gene is TRBV7-8, the J gene TRBJ2-7; TRBD1 matches 7 bases. The CDR3 has 13 amino acids. Trimming removed 5 bases from V and 4 bases from J; junction bases left unmatched: 5. Germline lookup yields CDR1 SGHVS and CDR2 FQNEAQ. CDR3 bases: TGTGCCAGCAGCGAGAACAGGGGATACGAGCAGTACTTC. It specifies CASSENRGYEQYF.

J is TRBJ2-7 and V is TRBV2, with 8 positions matching TRBD1. V trimming: 8 bases; J trimming: 4 bases; junction bases outside the gene matches: 7. The CDR3 has 13 amino acids. CDR1 is SNHLY and CDR2 is FYNNEI in the germline V gene. The CDR3 sequence is CASGRDRRYEQYF. In DNA form, the CDR3 reads TGTGCCAGCGGCCGGGACAGGCGTTACGAGCAGTACTTC.

The rearrangement joins TRBV5-1 to TRBJ2-1, with 7 bases aligning to TRBD2. The CDR3 runs 15 residues. Germline CDR1 reads SGHRS; CDR2 reads YFSETQ. V lost 1 base to trimming and J lost 8 bases; unmatched junction nucleotides: 9. CDR3: CASSLWGRAKDEQFF. Here the CDR3 DNA reads TGCGCCAGCAGCTTGTGGGGGAGGGCCAAGGATGAGCAGTTCTTC.

This clone was observed a single time. The chain joins TRBV27 to TRBJ2-5; 9 bases match TRBD1. The CDR3 extends over 13 amino acids. Germline CDR1 MNHEY, CDR2 SMNVEV (reference sequence). The V and J ends lost 5 bases and 8 bases, in that order; junction bases with no gene match: 6. CDR3 in DNA: TGTGCCAGCAGTCCCCGACAGGGGGGTACCCAGTACTTC. Translating it yields CASSPRQGGTQYF.

The count of this clone is one. The V call is TRBV28, the J call TRBJ1-2; no reliable D call. Germline values: CDR1 MDHEN, CDR2 SYDVKM. The CDR3 spans 13 residues. With 9 bases removed from V and 3 bases from J, the gap between germline ends came to 14 bases. As DNA, the CDR3 is TGTGCCAGTAGGACCCCCCAGGACTATGGCTACACCTTC. Amino acids: CASRTPQDYGYTF.

The gene calls are TRBV5-4 and TRBJ2-7, with D hard to call. The CDR3 spans 15 residues. Deletions cut 5 bases from V and 3 bases from J, with 18 bases between. Germline V CDR1 and CDR2: SGHNT, YYREEE (reference sequence). The CDR3 is CASSSGSGAVYEQYF. CDR3 bases: TGTGCCAGCAGTTCCGGGTCGGGCGCCGTCTACGAGCAGTACTTC.

Concerning this clone: Since a far larger clone is one base different, this is likely a read error. This rearrangement joins TRBV5-4 to TRBJ2-7; TRBD2 matches 8 bases. The germline V gene has CDR1 SGHNT and CDR2 YYREEE (reference sequence). V was clipped by 0 bases and J by 2 bases; unmatched bases: 10. This CDR3 contains 17 residues. The CDR3 loop reads CASSLGGGGGNPYEQYF. The CDR3 DNA sequence: TGTGCCAGCAGCTTGGGTGGCGGCGGGGGGAACCCCTACGAGCAGTACTTC.

This clone was seen a handful of times. The chain joins TRBV7-9 to TRBJ1-2; 8 bases map to TRBD1. The CDR3 runs 15 residues. The germline V gene has CDR1 SEHNR and CDR2 FQNEAQ (reference sequence). The trim removed 5 bases at V and 5 bases at J, leaving 10 bases unmatched. This chain's CDR3 is CASSPGDRSEYGYTF. CDR3 DNA sequence: TGTGCCAGCAGCCCTGGGGACAGGAGTGAATATGGCTACACCTTC.